This T cell receptor beta chain came from a study of T cell responses to AZD1222 COVID-19 vaccine. Findings of the study overall: Clonal diversity was possibly underestimated, and the donors were mostly white British, with more females. CD4 TCRs associated with vaccination spanned spike, dominating at 160-218 and 743-854. Unmutated variant regions reportedly attract nearly half of all spike-specific TCRs. Repertoires in all cases were sampled only once the peak T cell response had passed.

The CDR3 has 14 amino acids. Trimming at V came to 7 bases and at J to 7 bases, leaving 6 bases not matched to a gene. From germline, CDR1 is LGHDT and CDR2 YNNKEL (reference sequence). As concerns this clone: The antigen is unknown.

The table came from immunoSEQ multiplex PCR; TCRdb's copy has only in-frame clones and leaves some out. The sample has around 150,000 clones, 65% to 90% seen once; the top ten hold 7.9%. Sequencing used peripheral blood, obtained 28 days after the second dose of the MenACWY control vaccine. This receptor was obtained from an adult who received the MenACWY meningococcal vaccine as a control. This chain joins TRBV3-1 (or the pseudogene TRBV3-2) and TRBJ1-6; 8 bases are shared with TRBD1. The DNA of the CDR3 is TGTGCCAGCAAGGTCAGACAGGGGAATTCACCCCTCCACTTT. Encoded protein: CASKVRQGNSPLHF.